This T cell receptor beta chain was found in a study of shared clonotypes between healthy human individuals. About this clone: The antigen remains undetermined.

Method: immunoSEQ multiplex PCR; TCRdb's copy keeps in-frame clones and lacks some. The table lists under 2,500,000 clones, roughly 95% of them singletons. The CDR3 is 13 residues long. General study findings and limits: Collection of samples was limited to blood; tissue repertoires likely differ.

The V and J genes are TRBV12-2 and TRBJ2-5. TRBV12-2 constitutes a pseudogene. Sequenced: naive CD4+ T cells sorted from blood. Subset denoted: CD45RA+ positively selected. This TCR was recovered from a man aged 18 to 30 in good health. The CDR3 here is CASRLASAETQYF. CDR3 DNA: TGTGCAAGTCGCTTAGCGTCGGCGGAGACCCAGTACTTC.